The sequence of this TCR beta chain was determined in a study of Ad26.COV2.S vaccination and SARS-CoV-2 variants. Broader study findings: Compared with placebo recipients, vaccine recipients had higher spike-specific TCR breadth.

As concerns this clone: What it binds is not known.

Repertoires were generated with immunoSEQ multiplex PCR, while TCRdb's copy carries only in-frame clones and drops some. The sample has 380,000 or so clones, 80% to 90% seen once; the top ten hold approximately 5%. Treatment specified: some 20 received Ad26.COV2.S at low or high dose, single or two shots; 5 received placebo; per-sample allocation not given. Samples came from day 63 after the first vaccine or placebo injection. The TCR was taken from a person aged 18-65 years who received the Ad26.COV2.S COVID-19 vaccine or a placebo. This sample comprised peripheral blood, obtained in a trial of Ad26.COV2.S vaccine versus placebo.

This CDR3 is CASSSFRGRGDTEAFF. CDR3 DNA: TGTGCCAGCAGCTCTTTCAGGGGGCGAGGAGACACTGAAGCTTTCTTT. The V call is TRBV5-4, the J call TRBJ1-1; 8 nucleotides match TRBD1. The CDR3 sequence is 16 residues long. Germline loops: CDR1 SGHNT, CDR2 YYREEE (reference sequence). The junction had 10 bases not matched to a gene; V was cut back by 3 bases and J by 3 bases.